The clone carrying this T cell receptor (beta chain) has just one count. These data belong to a study of T cell responses to AZD1222 COVID-19 vaccine. Sequencing used immunoSEQ multiplex PCR; TCRdb keeps in-frame clones, though not all of them. This table holds about 100,000 clones, about 89% found once. The CDR3 totals 14 residues. V was shortened by 3 bases and J by 3 bases, with 9 bases between the two germline ends. Germline-derived CDR1 and CDR2 are MNHEY and SVGEGT. The TCR comes from an adult who received the AZD1222 COVID-19 vaccine. V usage is TRBV6-2 or TRBV6-3 and J usage is TRBJ2-1; no clear D gene. Sequenced material: peripheral blood, taken 28 days after the second AZD1222 dose. Here the CDR3 reads CASSYTENYNEQFF. The CDR3 bases are TGTGCCAGCAGTTATACGGAGAACTACAATGAGCAGTTCTTC.